This record covers a single TCR beta chain. Its antigen is unidentified. The PCR employed 60 Vbeta primers together with 13 Jbeta primers. Repertoires were generated with immunoSEQ multiplex PCR, while TCRdb's copy carries only in-frame clones and drops some. This repertoire shows about 130,000 clones, over 75% found once; its top ten account for around 1.7%. The germline V gene has CDR1 SGHDT and CDR2 YYEEEE. J was trimmed by 7 bases and V by 2 bases; bases with no gene match: 9. The CDR3 sequence is 16 residues long. This entry is derived from a study of cytomegalovirus exposure and HLA in healthy donors. General study points: As a later analysis showed, a missense DCLRE1C variant was linked to trimming of TCR beta V- and J-genes.

J is TRBJ2-1 and V is TRBV5-6; 10 bases map to TRBD2. This TCR came from a boy aged 5 to 17 in good health and CMV-seronegative. The specimen was PBMCs. The CDR3 coding sequence is TGTGCCAGCAGCTTAGGGCTAGCGGGAGTCGGGAATGAGCAGTTCTTC. Translated, it gives CASSLGLAGVGNEQFF.